The clone carrying this T cell receptor beta chain occurred a few times. This sample was included in a study of early T cells in non-severe SARS-CoV-2 infection. Individual cDNA molecules were tagged with unique molecular identifiers, the study reported. A single record per CDR3 protein comes from TCRdb applying MiXCR to the 5' RACE reads. Of about 110,000 distinct CDR3 sequences listed, 9% to 14% are singletons. Sequenced sample: whole blood. This sequence originates from an adult who was a healthcare worker with PCR-confirmed SARS-CoV-2 infection or an uninfected control (not recorded which).

In DNA, the CDR3 is TGTGCCAGCAGCCCCATCCTTGGTAGCGGGGAATACAATGAGCAGTTCTTC. Its translation: CASSPILGSGEYNEQFF. The V and J genes are TRBV11-2 and TRBJ2-1, with 8 bases fitting TRBD2. Germline V gives CDR1 SGHAT, CDR2 FQNNGV. The CDR3 is made up of 17 amino acids. J lost 4 bases, V lost 5 bases, and 13 bases had no gene match.